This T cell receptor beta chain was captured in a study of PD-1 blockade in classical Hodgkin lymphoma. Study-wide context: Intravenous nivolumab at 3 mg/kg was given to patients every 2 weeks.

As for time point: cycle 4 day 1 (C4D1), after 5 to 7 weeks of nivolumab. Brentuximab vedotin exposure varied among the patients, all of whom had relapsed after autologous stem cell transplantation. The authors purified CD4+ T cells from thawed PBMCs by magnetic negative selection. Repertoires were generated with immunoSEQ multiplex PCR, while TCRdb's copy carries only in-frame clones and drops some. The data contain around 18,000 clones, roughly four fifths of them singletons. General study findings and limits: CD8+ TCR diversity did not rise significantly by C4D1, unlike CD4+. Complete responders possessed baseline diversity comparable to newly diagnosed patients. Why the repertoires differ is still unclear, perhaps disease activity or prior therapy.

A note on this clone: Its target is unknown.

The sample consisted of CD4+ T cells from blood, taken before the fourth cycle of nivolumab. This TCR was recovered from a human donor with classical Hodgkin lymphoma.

CDR3 residues: CASSQSQGKYNEQFF. The CDR3 nucleotides are TGCGCCAGCAGCCAATCACAGGGAAAATACAATGAGCAGTTCTTC. The V gene is TRBV4-3, the J gene TRBJ2-1; a possible D gene is TRBD1 (6 bases). This CDR3 is 15 amino acids long. Germline V gives CDR1 LGHNA, CDR2 YSLEER. V lost 2 bases and J lost 4, with 12 bases in between.